This record concerns one T cell receptor beta chain sequence. This entry is derived from a study of early stage breast cancer tumors. This CDR3 has 13 amino acids. Germline V gives CDR1 SGHTA, CDR2 FQGNSA. V shed 5 bases and J shed 8 bases, with 12 bases lying between them. Sequenced by immunoSEQ multiplex PCR; TCRdb stores in-frame clones only, minus some. The data show tens of thousands of clones, over 60% seen once. V gene TRBV7-2 combines with J gene TRBJ2-2; D might be TRBD2 (5 bases). The clonotype comes from a person aged 45-65 years with breast cancer. Sample: blood. CDR3 in DNA: TGTGCCAGCAGCGCTCTAGCTATGGGGGAGCTGTTTTTT. Protein sequence: CASSALAMGELFF. Based on the CDR3 plus reference TRBV7-2 and TRBJ2-2, the full variable domain is GAGVSQSPSNKVTEKGKDVELRCDPISGHTALYWYRQSLGQGLEFLIYFQGNSAPDKSGLPSDRFSAERTGGSVSTLTIQRTQQEDSAVYLCASSALAMGELFFGEGSRLTVL.